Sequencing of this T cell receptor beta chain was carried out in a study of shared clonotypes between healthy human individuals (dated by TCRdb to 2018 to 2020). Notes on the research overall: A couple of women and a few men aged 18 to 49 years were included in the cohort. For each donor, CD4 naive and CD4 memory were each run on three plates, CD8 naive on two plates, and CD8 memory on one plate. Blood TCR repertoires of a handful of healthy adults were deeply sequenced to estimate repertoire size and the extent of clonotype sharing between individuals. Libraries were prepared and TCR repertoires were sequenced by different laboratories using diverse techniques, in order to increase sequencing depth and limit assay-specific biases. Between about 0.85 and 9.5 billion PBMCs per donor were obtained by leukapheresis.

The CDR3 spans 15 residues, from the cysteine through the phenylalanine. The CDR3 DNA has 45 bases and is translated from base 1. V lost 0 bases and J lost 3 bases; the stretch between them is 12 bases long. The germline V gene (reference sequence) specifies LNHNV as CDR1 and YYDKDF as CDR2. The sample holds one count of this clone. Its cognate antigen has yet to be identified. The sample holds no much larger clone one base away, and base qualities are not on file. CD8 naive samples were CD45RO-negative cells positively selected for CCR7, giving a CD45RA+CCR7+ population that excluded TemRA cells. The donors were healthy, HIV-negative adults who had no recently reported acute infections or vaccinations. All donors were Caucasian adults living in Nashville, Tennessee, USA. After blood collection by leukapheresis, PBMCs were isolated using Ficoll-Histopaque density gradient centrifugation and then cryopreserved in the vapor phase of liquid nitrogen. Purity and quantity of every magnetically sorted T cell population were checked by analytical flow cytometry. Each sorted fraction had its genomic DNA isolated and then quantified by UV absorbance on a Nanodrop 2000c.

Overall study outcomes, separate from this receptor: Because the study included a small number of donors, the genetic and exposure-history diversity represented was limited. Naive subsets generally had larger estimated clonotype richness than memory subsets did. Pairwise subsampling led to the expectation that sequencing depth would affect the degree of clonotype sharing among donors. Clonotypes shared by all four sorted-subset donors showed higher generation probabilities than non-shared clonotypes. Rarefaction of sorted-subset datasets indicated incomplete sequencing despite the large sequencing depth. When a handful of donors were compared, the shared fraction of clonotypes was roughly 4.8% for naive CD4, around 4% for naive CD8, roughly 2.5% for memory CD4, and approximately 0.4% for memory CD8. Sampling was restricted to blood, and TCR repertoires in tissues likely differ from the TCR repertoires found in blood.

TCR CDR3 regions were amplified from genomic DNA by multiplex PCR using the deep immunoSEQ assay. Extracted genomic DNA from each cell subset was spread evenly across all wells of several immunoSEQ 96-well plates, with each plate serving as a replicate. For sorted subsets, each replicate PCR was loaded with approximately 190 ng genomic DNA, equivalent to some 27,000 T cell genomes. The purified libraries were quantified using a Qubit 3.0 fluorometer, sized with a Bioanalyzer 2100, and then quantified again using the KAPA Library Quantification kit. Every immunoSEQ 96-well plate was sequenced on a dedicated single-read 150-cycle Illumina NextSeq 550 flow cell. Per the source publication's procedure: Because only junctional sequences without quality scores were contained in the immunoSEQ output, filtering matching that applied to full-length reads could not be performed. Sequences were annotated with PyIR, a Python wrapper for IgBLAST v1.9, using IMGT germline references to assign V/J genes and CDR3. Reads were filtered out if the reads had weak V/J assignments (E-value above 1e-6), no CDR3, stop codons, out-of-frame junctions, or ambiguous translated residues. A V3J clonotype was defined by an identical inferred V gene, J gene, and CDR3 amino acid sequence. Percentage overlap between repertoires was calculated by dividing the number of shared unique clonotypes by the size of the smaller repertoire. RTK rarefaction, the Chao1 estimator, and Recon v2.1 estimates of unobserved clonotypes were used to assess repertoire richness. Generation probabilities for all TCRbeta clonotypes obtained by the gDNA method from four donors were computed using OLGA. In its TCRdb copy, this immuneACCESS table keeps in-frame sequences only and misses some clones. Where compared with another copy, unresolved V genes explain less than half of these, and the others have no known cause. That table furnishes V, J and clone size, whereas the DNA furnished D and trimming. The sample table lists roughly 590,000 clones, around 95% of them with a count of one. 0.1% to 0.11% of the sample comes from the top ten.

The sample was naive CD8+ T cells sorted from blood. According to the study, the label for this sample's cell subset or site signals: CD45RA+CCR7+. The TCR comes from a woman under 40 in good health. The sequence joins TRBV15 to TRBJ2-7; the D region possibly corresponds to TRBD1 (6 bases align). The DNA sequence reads TGTGCCACCAGCAGAGAGGGGGCAGGACACTACGAGCAGTACTTC. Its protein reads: CATSREGAGHYEQYF.